The 16 T cell receptor beta chains below were found in one sample sequenced in a study of blood T cell repertoires in COVID-19. Data came from immunoSEQ multiplex PCR; TCRdb stores just in-frame clones and leaves some out. The data contain about 160,000 clones, 90% to 95% of them singletons. The sequenced sample was peripheral blood. These receptors all stem from a woman aged 45-60 years with acute or convalescent COVID-19.

The chain links TRBV7-8 to TRBJ1-6, with D perhaps matching TRBD1 (5 bases). Germline CDR1 SGHVS, CDR2 FQNEAQ. The CDR3 is 16 residues long. V was shortened by 5 bases and J by 7 bases, with 18 bases between the two germline ends. CDR3 loop: CASSPTNPTDNSPLHF. In DNA, the CDR3 is TGTGCCAGCAGCCCTACTAATCCGACAGACAATTCACCCCTCCACTTT.

The rearrangement joins TRBV19 to TRBJ1-1, with TRBD1 identical over 8 bases. This CDR3 is built from 12 residues. The V gene's germline CDR1 is LNHDA and CDR2 SQIVND (reference sequence). J gave up 5 bases and V 9 bases, and 5 bases lay outside the gene matches. CDR3 amino acids: CASGQGETEAFF. The CDR3 region has the DNA TGTGCCAGCGGACAGGGTGAAACTGAAGCTTTCTTT.

V gene TRBV30 combines with J gene TRBJ2-1; no reliable D call. CDR1 is GTSNPN and CDR2 is SVGIG in the germline V gene (reference sequence). The CDR3 consists of 11 residues. With 1 base removed from V and 5 bases from J, the gap between germline ends came to 3 bases. The CDR3 loop is CAWSGHNEQFF. The CDR3 DNA reads TGTGCCTGGAGTGGGCACAATGAGCAGTTCTTC.

This clone was picked up one time. The rearrangement uses TRBV24-1 and TRBJ2-2; 10 positions agree with TRBD1. The CDR3 spans 18 residues. Germline CDR1 is KGHDR and CDR2 is SFDVKD. The junction had 13 bases not matched to a gene; V was cut back by 4 bases and J by 6 bases. The CDR3 DNA sequence: TGTGCCACCAGTGACCGTCAACCCGGGACAGGGGATCCCGGGGAGCTGTTTTTT. This encodes CATSDRQPGTGDPGELFF.

The gene calls are TRBV6-5 and TRBJ2-1; no definite D call. V dropped 2 bases and J dropped 7 bases, with 12 bases sitting between them. From germline, CDR1 is MNHEY and CDR2 SVGAGI. This CDR3 is built from 14 residues. CDR3 nucleotides: TGTGCCAGCAGTTACGAGTGGGCCTCTAATGAGCAGTTCTTC. It codes for CASSYEWASNEQFF.

The chain employs TRBV10-2 and TRBJ2-7; 8 bases map to TRBD1. The CDR3 contains 15 residues. Germline V CDR1 and CDR2: WSHSY, SAAADI. V was pared by 10 bases and J by 6 bases, with 17 bases of the junction left unmatched. CDR3 coding DNA: TGCGCCACCCTGGGATGGACAGGGCTGTCGGGCGAGCAGTACTTC. This gives the protein CATLGWTGLSGEQYF.

This sequence joins TRBV6-1 and TRBJ1-4; 7 bases map to TRBD1. V lost 1 base and J lost 6; bases outside the gene matches: 8. Germline V gene lookup returns CDR1 MNHNS and CDR2 SASEGT. There are 16 residues in the CDR3. The CDR3 coding sequence is TGTGCCAGCAGTGAAGGTACTAGGACAGGATATGAAAAACTGTTTTTT. As protein: CASSEGTRTGYEKLFF.

CDR3 sequence: CASREQGVNYGYTF. CDR3 DNA sequence: TGTGCCAGCAGGGAGCAGGGGGTTAACTATGGCTACACCTTC. The rearrangement links TRBV28 to TRBJ1-2; 7 nucleotides agree with TRBD1. The CDR3 loop spans 14 amino acids. The germline gives CDR1 MDHEN, CDR2 SYDVKM. V dropped 6 bases and J dropped 1; count of bases not matched to a gene: 5.

The rearrangement joins TRBV19 to TRBJ2-1, with 9 bases that match TRBD2. V was pared by 0 bases and J by 3 bases, with 18 bases of the junction left unmatched. Germline-derived CDR1 and CDR2 are LNHDA and SQIVND (reference sequence). The CDR3 totals 21 residues. CDR3 residues: CASSIDPPTGSRTSVYNEQFF. The CDR3 DNA reads as TGTGCCAGTAGTATAGACCCACCGACAGGGTCCAGGACTAGCGTCTACAATGAGCAGTTCTTC. Drawing the rest from reference TRBV19 and TRBJ2-1, the complete variable domain is DGGITQSPKYLFRKEGQNVTLSCEQNLNHDAMYWYRQDPGQGLRLIYYSQIVNDFQKGDIAEGYSVSREKKESFPLTVTSAQKNPTAFYLCASSIDPPTGSRTSVYNEQFFGPGTRLTVL.

The gene calls are TRBV5-1 and TRBJ1-2; 8 bases fit TRBD1. CDR1 SGHRS and CDR2 YFSETQ come from the germline V gene. The CDR3 runs 11 residues. CDR3 in amino acids: CPSGGGYGYTF. The CDR3 DNA sequence: TGCCCCTCAGGGGGCGGCTATGGCTACACCTTC.

The J gene is TRBJ1-1, the V gene TRBV5-1, with 7 bases aligning to TRBD1. The ends lost 5 bases at V and 1 base at J; junction bases unmatched: 2. CDR1 is SGHRS and CDR2 is YFSETQ in the germline V gene. The CDR3 has 13 residues. The CDR3 nucleotides read TGCGCCAGCAGTGGGGACAGGAACACTGAAGCTTTCTTT. Protein product: CASSGDRNTEAFF.

The J gene is TRBJ1-5, the V gene TRBV2; 10 nucleotides match TRBD1. Germline V gives CDR1 SNHLY, CDR2 FYNNEI. V lost 6 bases to trimming and J lost 6 bases; unmatched junction nucleotides: 2. This CDR3 region has 13 residues. The CDR3 DNA reads TGTGCCAGCAGAGGGACAGGGGTTCAGCCCCAGCATTTT. The encoded protein is CASRGTGVQPQHF.

The V and J genes are TRBV19 and TRBJ1-1; D remains unclear. The ends were cut back, 6 bases at V and 5 bases at J, with 22 bases in the middle. The CDR3 runs 16 residues. The V gene's germline CDR1 is LNHDA and CDR2 SQIVND (reference sequence). The CDR3 coding sequence is TGTGCCAGTAGCGCTTACACTGCAGCCTCCAGGACTGAAGCTTTCTTT. This gives the protein CASSAYTAASRTEAFF. The full variable domain, its missing parts supplied by reference TRBV19 and TRBJ1-1, is DGGITQSPKYLFRKEGQNVTLSCEQNLNHDAMYWYRQDPGQGLRLIYYSQIVNDFQKGDIAEGYSVSREKKESFPLTVTSAQKNPTAFYLCASSAYTAASRTEAFFGQGTRLTVV.

The J gene is TRBJ1-1, the V gene TRBV12-3 or TRBV12-4; D gene ambiguous. V dropped 4 bases and J dropped 12 bases, with 9 bases sitting between them. The CDR3 covers 10 residues. The CDR3 here is CASSSYLTFF. The CDR3 DNA reads TGTGCCAGCAGTTCCTATTTAACTTTCTTT.

This chain uses TRBV5-1 with TRBJ2-5; TRBD2 is a possible D gene (5 bases). The CDR3 covers 13 residues. Germline V gene sequence: CDR1 SGHRS, CDR2 YFSETQ. Trimming stripped 5 bases from V and 5 bases from J, with 13 bases between. In nucleotides, the CDR3 is TGCGCCAGCAGTCCCGGGATGGCCGAGACCCAGTACTTC. It specifies CASSPGMAETQYF.

The chain joins TRBV9 to TRBJ1-3; D is perhaps TRBD1 (5 bases). The length of the CDR3 is 18 residues. Germline V gene data show CDR1 as SGDLS and CDR2 as YYNGEE. Trimming left V 0 bases short and J 0 bases short, with 16 bases between. The CDR3 DNA follows: TGTGCCAGCAGCGTAGGGATGGGGGGTCCGAGCTCTGGAAACACCATATATTTT. This codes for CASSVGMGGPSSGNTIYF.